Below, 31 T cell receptor beta chains from the same sample are listed, as sequenced in a study of T cell responses to AZD1222 COVID-19 vaccine. Produced via immunoSEQ multiplex PCR; TCRdb's table is partial and in-frame only. The table has tens of thousands of clones, just under 90% seen once; the top ten hold roughly 5.6%. This material consisted of peripheral blood, taken on day 0 of AZD1222 vaccination. All receptors derive from an adult in good health.

V is TRBV16 and J is TRBJ2-5; 10 bases map to TRBD1. The V segment lost 1 base and the J segment 0 bases; nucleotides outside the gene matches: 2. This CDR3 has 16 residues. In germline, CDR1 is KGHSY, CDR2 FQNENV. This CDR3 is CASSQFGTGDQETQYF. The CDR3 region has the DNA TGTGCCAGCAGCCAATTTGGGACAGGGGACCAAGAGACCCAGTACTTC.

CDR3 bases: TGTGCCAGCAGCCTCACTGACAACAATCAGCCCCAGCATTTT. Translating it yields CASSLTDNNQPQHF. V is TRBV7-3 and J is TRBJ1-5; D not resolved. Per germline, CDR1 SGHTA and CDR2 FQGTGA. The CDR3 loop spans 14 amino acids. V lost 5 bases and J lost 3, with 11 bases in between.

CDR3 region: CASSIWDRGRSPLHF. The CDR3 DNA sequence: TGTGCCAGTAGTATTTGGGACAGGGGGCGGTCACCCCTCCACTTT. V gene TRBV19 combines with J gene TRBJ1-6, with TRBD1 matching 12 bases. Unmatched junction bases numbered 4, after V lost 3 bases and J lost 10 bases. Per germline, CDR1 LNHDA and CDR2 SQIVND (reference sequence). CDR3 size: 15 residues.

The chain links TRBV11-2 to TRBJ1-6; no clear D. This CDR3 has 14 amino acids. Trimming cost V 4 bases and J 8 bases, with 12 bases left between them. Looked up from germline, CDR1 is SGHAT and CDR2 is FQNNGV. The CDR3 spells CASSYRASDSPLHF. CDR3 in DNA: TGTGCCAGCAGCTACCGGGCCTCGGATTCACCCCTCCACTTT.

This sequence joins TRBV30 and TRBJ1-5, with D tentatively TRBD1 (5 bases). The CDR3 has 13 residues. Per the germline V gene, CDR1 is GTSNPN and CDR2 is SVGIG (reference sequence). V gave up 0 bases and J gave up 4 bases, with 7 bases separating them. In DNA, the CDR3 is TGTGCCTGGAGTGTACAGGTTAATCAGCCCCAGCATTTT. Its protein is CAWSVQVNQPQHF.

The rearrangement uses TRBV10-1 and TRBJ1-1, with 8 bases that match TRBD1. This CDR3 comprises 15 residues. The V gene end was trimmed by 6 bases and the J gene end by 3 bases; junction bases not matched to a gene: 9. Germline CDR1 and CDR2: WNHNN and SYGVQD (reference sequence). CDR3 amino acids: CASREAGGRDTEAFF. The CDR3 DNA sequence: TGCGCCAGCAGGGAGGCAGGGGGCAGGGACACTGAAGCTTTCTTT.

This clone has a handful of counts. The genes are TRBV19 and TRBJ2-7; D remains ambiguous. V was clipped by 3 bases and J by 5 bases, with 8 bases between them. The germline gives CDR1 LNHDA, CDR2 SQIVND (reference sequence). The CDR3 runs to 12 residues. The CDR3: CASSMPLHEQYF. The CDR3 DNA reads TGTGCCAGTAGTATGCCCCTGCACGAGCAGTACTTC.

The chain combines TRBV18 with TRBJ1-5, with a weak D call TRBD1 (6 bases). Germline V gives CDR1 KGHSH, CDR2 LQKENI. V lost 3 bases and J lost 4, with 10 bases in between. The CDR3 totals 14 residues. This CDR3 is CASSPGTQNQPQHF. The CDR3 nucleotides read TGTGCCAGCTCACCTGGGACACAAAATCAGCCCCAGCATTTT.

The V gene is TRBV14, the J gene TRBJ1-2; 10 bases map to TRBD1. The germline gives CDR1 SGHDN, CDR2 FVKESK. Trimming at V came to 4 bases and at J to 5 bases, leaving 7 bases not matched to a gene. The CDR3 totals 15 residues. The CDR3 region is CASSLGQGVSYGYTF. As DNA, the CDR3 is TGTGCCAGCAGCCTTGGACAGGGGGTGTCATATGGCTACACCTTC.

The V and J genes are TRBV7-2 and TRBJ2-1; 11 positions agree with TRBD2. The CDR3 runs to 18 residues. Germline V CDR1 and CDR2: SGHTA, FQGNSA. The V gene end was trimmed by 4 bases and the J gene end by 9 bases; junction bases not matched to a gene: 17. In DNA, the CDR3 is TGTGCCAGCAGCTCCCCGGCCCTTAGCGGGGGGGCGTTCACTGAGCAGTTCTTC. This encodes CASSSPALSGGAFTEQFF.

The V gene is TRBV5-4, the J gene TRBJ1-1; the match to TRBD1 covers 9 bases. The CDR3 length is 16 residues. The V and J ends lost 1 base and 6 bases, in that order; junction bases with no gene match: 10. Germline V CDR1 and CDR2: SGHNT, YYREEE (reference sequence). CDR3 residues: CASSLSGQGRLAEAFF. DNA for the CDR3: TGTGCCAGCAGCTTGAGCGGACAGGGGCGCCTCGCTGAAGCTTTCTTT.

V usage is TRBV10-3 and J usage is TRBJ1-1; TRBD1 aligns across 11 bases. The CDR3 spans 15 residues. Germline trimming cut 3 bases from V and 11 bases from J; bases unmatched to any gene: 11. Germline CDR1 is ENHRY and CDR2 is SYGVKD. The CDR3 bases are TGTGCCATCAGTGATCCAGGACAGGGGGCGAACGATGCTTTCTTT. This encodes CAISDPGQGANDAFF.

This chain joins TRBV27 and TRBJ2-7, with 10 bases aligning to TRBD2. Germline CDR1 and CDR2: MNHEY and SMNVEV (reference sequence). The CDR3 is 15 amino acids. V shed 7 bases and J 7 bases; nucleotides not matched to a gene: 13. The CDR3 loop is CASTPSGGALGEQYF. In DNA, the CDR3 is TGTGCCAGCACACCCAGCGGGGGGGCCTTGGGAGAGCAGTACTTC.

V and J are TRBV7-8 and TRBJ1-2; D is perhaps TRBD1 (6 bases). Between the trimmed V and J ends, which lost 5 bases and 5 bases, there was a span of 12 bases. CDR3 length: 13 amino acids. Germline V gene sequence: CDR1 SGHVS, CDR2 FQNEAQ. The CDR3 DNA reads TGTGCCAGCAGCCGAGGGGGGCCGTATGGCTACACCTTC. This codes for CASSRGGPYGYTF.

CDR3 DNA sequence: TGTGCCAGCCACTACGGGGAGGGGGCAGATACGCAGTATTTT. Translated, it gives CASHYGEGADTQYF. V is TRBV6-5 and J is TRBJ2-3; D might be TRBD2 (7 bases). The CDR3 length is 14 residues. Germline values: CDR1 MNHEY, CDR2 SVGAGI. V was shortened by 8 bases and J by 4 bases, with 16 bases between the two germline ends.

The chain combines TRBV7-3 with TRBJ1-2; 9 bases are shared with TRBD1. Trimming took 5 bases from V and 5 from J; bases not matched to a gene: 9. Germline loops: CDR1 SGHTA, CDR2 FQGTGA. The CDR3 spans 15 residues. This chain's CDR3 is CASSQSPGQGYGYTF. The CDR3, as DNA: TGTGCCAGCAGCCAGAGCCCGGGACAGGGTTATGGCTACACCTTC.

The V and J genes are TRBV9 and TRBJ1-2; D gene ambiguous. Germline V gives CDR1 SGDLS, CDR2 YYNGEE. The CDR3 has 14 residues. Trimming left V 0 bases short and J 3 bases short, with 9 bases between. Written as DNA, the CDR3 is TGTGCCAGCAGCGTAGGATTCTTGGACTATGGCTACACCTTC. Its translation: CASSVGFLDYGYTF.

The J gene is TRBJ1-5, the V gene TRBV19; the D is unclear. This CDR3 has 12 residues. Trimming left V 6 bases short and J 5 bases short, with 8 bases between. Germline V CDR1 and CDR2: LNHDA, SQIVND (reference sequence). The CDR3 here is CASSYLDQPQHF. In DNA, the CDR3 is TGTGCCAGTAGCTACTTGGATCAGCCCCAGCATTTT.

This chain links TRBV5-4 with TRBJ1-2; D may be TRBD1 (5 bases). Germline assignment: CDR1 SGHNT and CDR2 YYREEE (reference sequence). Trimming stripped 6 bases from V and 4 bases from J, with 16 bases between. The CDR3 runs to 14 residues. The DNA of the CDR3 is TGTGCCAGCAACTTCTGGGGGGGAGGCTATGGCTACACCTTC. This codes for CASNFWGGGYGYTF.

The chain combines TRBV7-8 with TRBJ1-2; 10 nucleotides align to TRBD1. The CDR3 consists of 14 residues. CDR1 SGHVS and CDR2 FQNEAQ come from the germline V gene. J was trimmed by 12 bases and V by 5 bases; bases with no gene match: 12. CDR3 sequence: CASSVLTDRGRDTF. The DNA for the CDR3 is TGTGCCAGCAGCGTCCTTACCGACAGGGGGCGGGACACCTTC.

The chain uses TRBV19 and TRBJ1-1; a possible D gene is TRBD1 (5 bases). V gave up 3 bases and J gave up 5 bases, with 19 bases separating them. The CDR3 totals 16 residues. CDR1 and CDR2 (germline): LNHDA, SQIVND (reference sequence). CDR3 protein: CASSMRDRGKGTEAFF. The CDR3 DNA reads TGTGCCAGTAGTATGCGGGATAGGGGAAAAGGAACTGAAGCTTTCTTT.

The genes are TRBV6-6 and TRBJ1-1; D uncertain. The V end was cut by 2 bases, the J end by 0 bases, with 10 bases between. Germline loops: CDR1 MNHNY, CDR2 SVGAGI (reference sequence). The CDR3 loop spans 15 amino acids. In nucleotides, the CDR3 is TGTGCCAGCAGTTACGATGACGGTCTGAACACTGAAGCTTTCTTT. Translated, it gives CASSYDDGLNTEAFF.

V usage is TRBV19 and J usage is TRBJ2-7; D unresolved. Looked up from germline, CDR1 is LNHDA and CDR2 is SQIVND (reference sequence). The CDR3 runs 13 residues. V lost 2 bases, J lost 1 base, and 6 bases lay in between. This CDR3 reads CASSIHSSYEQYF. The CDR3 DNA is TGTGCCAGTAGTATACACAGTTCCTACGAGCAGTACTTC.

The chain couples TRBV5-1 to TRBJ1-1; TRBD1 might be the D (5 bases). This CDR3 region has 15 residues. Germline-derived CDR1 and CDR2 are SGHRS and YFSETQ. Trimming left V 1 base short and J 6 bases short, with 16 bases between. The CDR3 bases are TGCGCCAGCAGCTTGCAGGGTGCGGATAACGCTGAAGCTTTCTTT. As protein: CASSLQGADNAEAFF. Together with reference TRBV5-1 and TRBJ1-1, the CDR3 gives the full variable domain: KAGVTQTPRYLIKTRGQQVTLSCSPISGHRSVSWYQQTPGQGLQFLFEYFSETQRNKGNFPGRFSGRQFSNSRSEMNVSTLELGDSALYLCASSLQGADNAEAFFGQGTRLTVV.

The chain is built from TRBV4-2 and TRBJ2-1, with 15 bases lining up with TRBD2. Looked up from germline, CDR1 is LGHNA and CDR2 is YNFKEQ. The CDR3 runs to 17 residues. Germline trimming cut 0 bases from V and 5 bases from J; bases unmatched to any gene: 2. The CDR3 is CASSQEGTSGGNNEQFF. CDR3 DNA: TGTGCCAGCAGCCAAGAAGGGACTAGCGGGGGGAACAATGAGCAGTTCTTC.

In its sample, this clone was seen once. This rearrangement joins TRBV2 to TRBJ1-1; 7 nucleotides agree with TRBD1. Germline CDR1 is SNHLY and CDR2 is FYNNEI. The V segment lost 7 bases and the J segment 7 bases; nucleotides outside the gene matches: 6. The CDR3 extends over 12 amino acids. The CDR3, as DNA: TGTGCCAGCAATAAACAGGGGATTGAAGCTTTCTTT. Its protein is CASNKQGIEAFF.

The V and J genes are TRBV19 and TRBJ1-1; the match to TRBD1 covers 7 bases. The CDR3 is 14 amino acids. Germline loops: CDR1 LNHDA, CDR2 SQIVND (reference sequence). Trimming at V came to 7 bases and at J to 1 base, leaving 6 bases not matched to a gene. The CDR3 loop reads CASNDRVWNTEAFF. In DNA, the CDR3 is TGTGCCAGTAACGACAGGGTATGGAACACTGAAGCTTTCTTT.

The chain recombines TRBV11-2 with TRBJ2-4, with TRBD2 as a possible D gene (6 bases). The CDR3 covers 12 residues. CDR1 is SGHAT, CDR2 FQNNGV, per germline. V lost 4 bases, J lost 7 bases, and 8 bases lay in between. CDR3 DNA: TGTGCCAGCAGCTCAGGAGGGAACATTCAGTACTTC. Protein: CASSSGGNIQYF.

The gene calls are TRBV6-5 and TRBJ2-7; possible D gene TRBD2, 6 bases. CDR3 length: 14 amino acids. V was pared by 8 bases and J by 0 bases, with 14 bases between. CDR1 MNHEY and CDR2 SVGAGI come from the germline V gene. Here the CDR3 reads CASQWGRSSYEQYF. The CDR3 DNA sequence: TGTGCCAGCCAATGGGGGAGGAGCTCCTACGAGCAGTACTTC.

This clone is a singleton in its sample. The chain carries TRBV29-1 and TRBJ1-1; D perhaps matches TRBD1 (5 bases). This CDR3 is 14 amino acids long. Germline lookup yields CDR1 SQVTM and CDR2 ANQGSEA. Trimming took off 5 bases at V and 3 bases at J, with 16 bases between the two ends. CDR3 sequence (DNA): TGCAGCGTTCTTTTGGGGCAGGCCCACACTGAAGCTTTCTTT. Its translation is CSVLLGQAHTEAFF.

The chain uses TRBV10-3 and TRBJ2-7, with TRBD1 as a possible D gene (7 bases). V was clipped by 2 bases and J by 0 bases, with 14 bases between them. The length of the CDR3 is 16 residues. Germline assignment: CDR1 ENHRY and CDR2 SYGVKD. CDR3 residues: CAISEPRDSLSYEQYF. The CDR3 region has the DNA TGTGCCATCAGTGAGCCGCGGGACAGCCTCTCCTACGAGCAGTACTTC.